The 20 T cell receptor beta chains below were found in one sample sequenced in a study of T cells in Graves' hyperthyroidism and ophthalmopathy. TCR beta CDR3 sequences were amplified from RNA transcripts. A first-round RT-PCR of the TCR CDR3 used the HTBI primer set. TCRdb fed the multiplex PCR reads into MiXCR, producing one record per CDR3 protein. The sample yields nearly 600,000 distinct CDR3 sequences, approximately 15% seen once. The material sequenced was blood. The receptors come from a woman aged 25 to 45 with Graves' hyperthyroidism that later progressed to Graves' ophthalmopathy.

In this sample, this clonotype turned up a few times. The CDR3 DNA is TGTGCCAGCAGACCAGAACAGGGAACCGGGGAGCTGTTTTTT. The encoded protein is CASRPEQGTGELFF. The gene calls are TRBV13 and TRBJ2-2; D may be TRBD1 (6 bases). With 6 bases removed from V and 5 bases from J, the gap between germline ends came to 13 bases. The CDR3 extends over 14 amino acids. The germline V gene has CDR1 PRHDT and CDR2 FYEKMQ (reference sequence).

This clonotype was seen once. This may be a read error, as it is one base from a much larger clone. The V and J genes are TRBV6-1 and TRBJ2-2, with D possibly matching TRBD2 (5 bases). This CDR3 has 17 residues. CDR1 is MNHNS and CDR2 is SASEGT in the germline V gene. Trimming took off 6 bases at V and 0 bases at J, with 17 bases between the two ends. CDR3 bases: TGTGCCAGCAGCCACGGAGGTGGGCTCGCGAACACCGGGGAGCTGTTTTTT. This codes for CASSHGGGLANTGELFF.

This clonotype has a count of ten or more. The rearrangement links TRBV24-1 to TRBJ1-1, with D hard to call. This CDR3 region has 12 residues. In germline, CDR1 is KGHDR, CDR2 SFDVKD. V was pared by 3 bases and J by 3 bases, with 4 bases between. CDR3 loop: CATSDQDTEAFF. For the CDR3, the DNA is TGTGCCACCAGTGATCAGGACACTGAAGCTTTCTTT.

About this clonotype: Relative to the germline gene, one junction end is altered; a read error may explain this. The V call is TRBV27, the J call TRBJ1-4; 12 bases fit TRBD1. CDR3 length: 15 amino acids. The germline gives CDR1 MNHEY, CDR2 SMNVEV (reference sequence). The CDR3 protein is CVSSSTGTGGEKLFF. The CDR3 region has the DNA TGTGTCAGCAGTTCTACCGGGACAGGGGGCGAAAAACTGTTTTTT.

This clonotype was seen at least ten times. One end of the junction is discordant with germline, which a read error may explain. V usage is TRBV27 and J usage is TRBJ2-1; 11 nucleotides match TRBD2. The CDR3 sequence is 15 residues long. The germline V gene has CDR1 MNHEY and CDR2 SMNVEV (reference sequence). The CDR3 nucleotides read TGTGCCAGCACTTTAGGGACTAGCGGCCACAATGAGCAGTTCTTC. Its translation is CASTLGTSGHNEQFF.

This clonotype occurred many times. The chain couples TRBV28 to TRBJ1-6; D not certain. Germline V gene lookup returns CDR1 MDHEN and CDR2 SYDVKM. The CDR3 loop spans 12 amino acids. V was shortened by 4 bases and J by 10 bases, with 8 bases between the two germline ends. The CDR3 here is CASSSRSSPLHF. In DNA form, the CDR3 reads TGTGCCAGCAGTTCCCGCTCCTCACCCCTCCACTTT.

To note about this clonotype: A much larger clone differs by one base, so this may be a read error. The V gene is TRBV28, the J gene TRBJ2-5; D unclear. The germline V gene encodes CDR1 MDHEN and CDR2 SYDVKM. V lost 5 bases, J lost 4 bases, and 17 bases lay in between. There are 15 residues in the CDR3. The CDR3 nucleotides are TGTGCCAGCAGTGAGTTGCTGGGTGGAAGAGAGACCCAGTACTTC. Its protein product is CASSELLGGRETQYF.

The table lists this clonotype with many counts. The V call is TRBV5-1, the J call TRBJ2-1; 8 nucleotides agree with TRBD2. Germline trimming cut 5 bases from V and 6 bases from J; bases unmatched to any gene: 4. CDR1 and CDR2 from the germline V gene are SGHRS and YFSETQ. The CDR3 covers 13 residues. For the CDR3, the DNA is TGCGCCAGCAGGTCGGGAGGGCCCAATGAGCAGTTCTTC. Its protein is CASRSGGPNEQFF.

This clonotype was seen more than once but under ten times. The CDR3 reads CASNRGGGPDTQYF. The DNA for the CDR3 is TGTGCCAGCAACCGGGGAGGGGGCCCAGATACGCAGTATTTT. This chain uses TRBV9 with TRBJ2-3, with D perhaps TRBD1 or TRBD2 (7 bases each). Germline CDR1 SGDLS, CDR2 YYNGEE. V was cut by 6 bases and J by 4 bases, with 15 bases left in between. The length of the CDR3 is 14 residues.

This clonotype was found many times. This chain connects TRBV5-4 to TRBJ2-3; D gene unclear. The CDR3 length is 16 residues. Germline V gene lookup returns CDR1 SGHNT and CDR2 YYREEE (reference sequence). The V end lost 0 bases, the J end lost 4 bases, and 15 bases lay between the germline ends. The CDR3 region is CASSLDRLSNADTQYF. The CDR3 DNA reads as TGTGCCAGCAGCTTGGACCGCCTTAGCAACGCAGATACGCAGTATTTT.

This clonotype occurred a few times. The chain combines TRBV20-1 with TRBJ2-7; 9 nucleotides align to TRBD1. The junction had 9 bases not matched to a gene; V was cut back by 5 bases and J by 4 bases. The CDR3 has 14 residues. CDR1 and CDR2 (germline): DFQATT, SNEGSKA (reference sequence). This CDR3 reads CSASDRGNPYEQYF. CDR3 coding DNA: TGCAGTGCTTCGGACAGGGGAAACCCATACGAGCAGTACTTC.

This clonotype was recorded a few times. The chain joins TRBV11-2 to TRBJ2-7, with 10 bases fitting TRBD1. Germline-derived CDR1 and CDR2 are SGHAT and FQNNGV. The CDR3 sequence is 13 residues long. J was trimmed by 3 bases and V by 8 bases; bases with no gene match: 4. This chain's CDR3 is CASLRTGGYEQYF. As DNA, the CDR3 is TGTGCCAGCCTCAGGACAGGGGGCTACGAGCAGTACTTC.

This clonotype was picked up many times. The gene calls are TRBV30 and TRBJ1-2, with D possibly TRBD1 on 6 matching bases. The CDR3 has 11 residues. Trimming shortened V by 8 bases and J by 4 bases, and 11 bases separated the two germline ends. Looked up from germline, CDR1 is GTSNPN and CDR2 is SVGIG (reference sequence). The CDR3 protein is CARGTTYGYTF. The CDR3 DNA reads TGTGCCCGAGGGACAACCTATGGCTACACCTTC.

This clonotype was seen at least ten times. V is TRBV14 and J is TRBJ1-2; a possible D gene is TRBD1 (5 bases). The CDR3 has 14 residues. V lost 4 bases to trimming and J lost 0 bases, with 9 bases between them. Germline values: CDR1 SGHDN, CDR2 FVKESK. CDR3 residues: CASSPMTANYGYTF. CDR3 DNA: TGTGCCAGCAGCCCGATGACAGCTAACTATGGCTACACCTTC.

This clonotype was counted ten times or more. The chain has TRBV4-1 and TRBJ1-1, with D perhaps matching TRBD1 (5 bases). Looked up from germline, CDR1 is MGHRA and CDR2 is YSYEKL. This CDR3 comprises 15 residues. Deletions cut 0 bases from V and 7 bases from J, with 15 bases between. CDR3 sequence: CASSQESQLGGEAFF. CDR3 sequence (DNA): TGCGCCAGCAGCCAAGAAAGCCAACTGGGGGGTGAAGCTTTCTTT.

In this sample, this clonotype turned up many times. This chain connects TRBV28 to TRBJ2-7, with D perhaps matching TRBD1 (5 bases). Germline V gene sequence: CDR1 MDHEN, CDR2 SYDVKM. Between the trimmed V and J ends, which lost 3 bases and 3 bases, there was a span of 24 bases. The CDR3 runs 18 residues. CDR3 sequence (DNA): TGTGCCAGCAGTTTCCCCTTGACAGAACGGGTGTACGACTACGAGCAGTACTTC. Its translation is CASSFPLTERVYDYEQYF.

V usage is TRBV27 and J usage is TRBJ1-5; weak D call: TRBD1 (5 bases). The CDR3 spans 15 residues. V lost 2 bases and J lost 3, with 11 bases in between. The germline gives CDR1 MNHEY, CDR2 SMNVEV (reference sequence). The CDR3 nucleotides are TGTGCCAGCAGTTTAACCGTGGACATCAATCAGCCCCAGCATTTT. Amino acid sequence: CASSLTVDINQPQHF.

The chain uses TRBV20-1 and TRBJ2-7; D is possibly TRBD1 or TRBD2 (5 bases each). The CDR3 totals 15 residues. Per the germline V gene, CDR1 is DFQATT and CDR2 is SNEGSKA (reference sequence). Between the trimmed V and J ends, which lost 0 bases and 3 bases, there was a span of 15 bases. CDR3 amino acids: CSARDPGRDDYEQYF. In DNA, the CDR3 is TGCAGTGCTAGAGATCCGGGCAGGGACGACTACGAGCAGTACTTC.

The chain links TRBV9 to TRBJ1-2; possible D gene TRBD1, 6 bases. Trimming removed 0 bases from V and 0 bases from J, with 18 bases in between. Per germline, CDR1 SGDLS and CDR2 YYNGEE. CDR3 size: 18 residues. The CDR3: CASSVALTGPKANYGYTF. CDR3 DNA: TGTGCCAGCAGCGTAGCTCTTACAGGGCCGAAAGCTAACTATGGCTACACCTTC. The complete variable domain, with remaining parts taken from reference TRBV9 and TRBJ1-2, reads DSGVTQTPKHLITATGQRVTLRCSPRSGDLSVYWYQQSLDQGLQFLIQYYNGEERAKGNILERFSAQQFPDLHSELNLSSLELGDSALYFCASSVALTGPKANYGYTFGSGTRLTVV.

This clonotype was picked up many times. This sequence joins TRBV20-1 and TRBJ2-1; D uncertain. The germline V gene encodes CDR1 DFQATT and CDR2 SNEGSKA (reference sequence). The CDR3 runs 13 residues. V lost 7 bases, J lost 4 bases, and 14 bases lay in between. The CDR3 loop is CSGLKKNYNEQFF. CDR3 DNA sequence: TGCAGTGGGTTAAAGAAAAATTACAATGAGCAGTTCTTC.